This passage covers 5 T cell receptor beta chains from one sample sequenced in a study of cytomegalovirus exposure and HLA in healthy donors. The data were produced by immunoSEQ multiplex PCR, yet TCRdb's version contains in-frame clones alone and is incomplete. The sample includes tens of thousands of clones, just under 95% of them seen just once. The specimen was PBMCs. The receptors originated from a young woman in good health and CMV-seropositive.

The CDR3 is CATSRTFSGRAGETQYF. The CDR3 DNA follows: TGTGCCACCAGCCGGACCTTTAGCGGGAGGGCGGGAGAGACCCAGTACTTC. The chain employs TRBV15 and TRBJ2-5; 11 positions match TRBD2. The CDR3 runs to 17 residues. With V trimmed by 5 bases and J by 4 bases, 12 bases remained unmatched. The germline V gene has CDR1 LNHNV and CDR2 YYDKDF (reference sequence).

The CDR3: CASSFEGRMNTEAFF. The CDR3 DNA reads TGCGCCAGCAGCTTCGAGGGCAGAATGAACACTGAAGCTTTCTTT. This rearrangement joins TRBV5-1 to TRBJ1-1, with no clear D. V gave up 2 bases and J gave up 0 bases, with 11 bases separating them. Germline CDR1 and CDR2: SGHRS and YFSETQ. The CDR3 runs 15 residues.

J is TRBJ2-7 and V is TRBV25-1, with TRBD2 identical over 10 bases. The V segment lost 3 bases and the J segment 5 bases; nucleotides outside the gene matches: 7. The CDR3 is 15 amino acids. Germline-derived CDR1 and CDR2 are MGHDK and SYGVNS. The CDR3 sequence: CASSDPSGRANEQYF. The DNA for the CDR3 is TGTGCCAGCAGTGATCCCAGCGGGAGGGCCAACGAGCAGTACTTC.

The chain carries TRBV19 and TRBJ1-2, with 7 positions matching TRBD1. The CDR3 contains 15 residues. CDR1 and CDR2 from the germline V gene are LNHDA and SQIVND (reference sequence). Trimming removed 7 bases from V and 4 bases from J; junction bases left unmatched: 12. The DNA for the CDR3 is TGTGCCAGTACCCTGGGACAGCAAAAATTCTATGGCTACACCTTC. It encodes CASTLGQQKFYGYTF.

The CDR3 sequence: CASSLAGTGGIMNTEAFF. CDR3 in DNA: TGCGCCAGCAGCTTGGCCGGGACAGGGGGAATCATGAACACTGAAGCTTTCTTT. This chain uses TRBV5-1 with TRBJ1-1, with TRBD1 identical over 11 bases. Trimming removed 0 bases from V and 0 bases from J; junction bases left unmatched: 7. The CDR3 sequence is 18 residues long. Germline CDR1 SGHRS, CDR2 YFSETQ.